One T cell receptor beta chain is described in this entry. Its recognized antigen is unknown. Base qualities are not at hand, and no much larger clone is one base apart. This entry comes from a study of T-cell reconstitution after alpha-beta-depleted transplantation in children (dated by TCRdb to the mid-2010s). Looking at the study overall: Using TCR repertoire profiling, the study followed T-cell immune reconstitution in a quantitative way in children after TCRalphabeta/CD19-depleted allogeneic hematopoietic cell transplantation. Overall results and qualifications from the work: The high TCRbeta diversity at day 60 in some patients was ascribed to recipient T cells and intrathymic progenitors that had survived conditioning. The apparently early recovery of alphabetaT-cell counts about two months after transplant reportedly depended on only several hundred rapidly expanded clones that came from non-depleted graft cells. The frequencies of hyperexpanded clones fell over the following months, and after one year, T-cell counts and TCRbeta diversity were mostly attributed to newly produced T cells.

Receptor libraries were prepared by PCR. The instrument given in TCRdb is Illumina HiSeq 2500. Molecular barcoding was employed in the preparation of TCR libraries, with unique molecular identifiers being used to normalize TCRbeta repertoire quantification. TCRdb redid the processing of the public reads, applying fastp at Q25 and MiXCR, and retained in-frame beta chains. A single entry per CDR3 protein holds the most common genes and DNA from its merged rows. The sample table holds hundreds of thousands of distinct CDR3 sequences, of which 17% were seen once. Around 45% of the sample is in the top ten clones. The treatment or condition label, read with the paper, signifies: allogeneic hematopoietic cell transplantation with graft depleted of TCRalphabeta T cells and CD19 B cells. Transplant recipients were children who received TCRalphabeta/CD19-depleted allogeneic hematopoietic cell grafts. From the germline V gene, CDR1 is SGHAT and CDR2 is FQNNGV. Inclusive of the bounding cysteine and phenylalanine, the CDR3 is 18 residues long. Kept here is only the CDR3 DNA, which spans 54 bases and is read in frame from base 1. Trimming costs V 4 bases and J 3 bases, and their ends lie 24 bases apart.

This receptor was identified in a male patient aged 2 to 9 who had a stem cell transplant for acute lymphoblastic leukemia, so the T cells may come from the graft donor. The specimen was PBMCs, mostly from graft donor cells, collected 360 days after TCRalphabeta/CD19-depleted stem cell transplant. The chain is made from TRBV11-2 and TRBJ1-2, and TRBD1 may be the D gene, going by 5 matching bases. The base sequence is TGTGCCAGCAGCTCATCCTCCCAGGGTTTAAGGAGGGACTATGGCTACACCTTC. This yields the protein CASSSSSQGLRRDYGYTF.